This is a list of T cell receptor beta chains from one sample in a study of CD8 T cells in Susac syndrome. In TCRdb, the immunoSEQ multiplex PCR reads were re-called with MiXCR into one record per CDR3 protein. The sample carries a few hundred thousand distinct CDR3 sequences, roughly 94% recorded once. The sample was CD4+ T cells from PBMCs. The source is a human donor with multiple sclerosis. Each CDR3 is given with its conserved first and last residue. A D gene is named only where the DNA matches it firmly. For some rows the clone size is stated as once, few or many, or as a class when expanded; others skip it.

16 TRBJ2-3 NA TRBV5-4 once TGTGCCAGCAGCTTGGCCTTGGGGTCCGGAACAGATACGCAGTATTTT CASSLALGSGTDTQYF
14 TRBJ2-3 TRBD2 TRBV27 NA TGTGCCAGCAGTTTAGCTAGCGGGCGAGATACGCAGTATTTT CASSLASGRDTQYF
14 TRBJ2-1 NA TRBV30 once TGTGCCTGGAGTAGAGGGGGGTTAAACAATGAGCAGTTCTTC CAWSRGGLNNEQFF
18 TRBJ2-1 TRBD1 TRBV30 NA TGTGCCTGGAGCGACCCCTTAACCGGGACAGGGAGCTACAATGAGCAGTTCTTC CAWSDPLTGTGSYNEQFF
15 TRBJ2-2 NA TRBV5-1 NA TGCGCCAGCAGCTTGGCGGCAGGTCGCACCGGGGAGCTGTTTTTT CASSLAAGRTGELFF
14 TRBJ2-1 NA TRBV30 NA TGTGCCGGGAGAGAGGTGTCCTCCTACAATGAGCAGTTCTTC CAGREVSSYNEQFF
13 TRBJ1-1 NA TRBV7-9 NA TGTGCCAGCAGCTGGGATATGAACACTGAAGCTTTCTTT CASSWDMNTEAFF
13 TRBJ1-2 TRBD1 TRBV12-3/TRBV12-4 NA TGTGCCAGCAGACCGACAGGGTCCTATGGCTACACCTTC CASRPTGSYGYTF
16 TRBJ2-5 NA TRBV20-1 NA TGCAGTGCTAGAGATCTTGGCTTTGGGGTCCAAGAGACCCAGTACTTC CSARDLGFGVQETQYF
14 TRBJ2-4 TRBD1 TRBV11-2 NA TGTGCCAGCGAGACCGGGACAGGAGGGAACATTCAGTACTTC CASETGTGGNIQYF
12 TRBJ2-7 NA TRBV12-3/TRBV12-4 NA TGTGCCAGCAGCCCCTGGGGCCACGAGCAGTACTTC CASSPWGHEQYF
13 TRBJ1-2 NA TRBV9 NA TGTGCCAGCAGCGACCATTGGGGTTATGGCTACACCTTC CASSDHWGYGYTF
13 TRBJ2-7 TRBD1 TRBV20-1 NA TGCAGTGCTAGAGGGACAGGCCCCTACGAGCAGTACTTC CSARGTGPYEQYF
13 TRBJ1-2 NA TRBV30 NA TGTGCCTGGAATCGACGGCCTAACTATGGCTACACCTTC CAWNRRPNYGYTF
14 TRBJ2-6 NA TRBV12-3/TRBV12-4 NA TGTGCCAGCAGGCTCAGCTCTGGGGCCAACGTCCTGACTTTC CASRLSSGANVLTF
13 TRBJ1-5 NA TRBV11-2 NA TGTGCCAGCAGCTTCGACCCGGGTCAGCCCCAGCATTTT CASSFDPGQPQHF
12 TRBJ1-2 NA TRBV6-1 NA TGTGCCAGCACCCCGATCCTAGACGGCTACACCTTC CASTPILDGYTF
14 TRBJ1-2 NA TRBV6-5 NA TGTGCCAGCAGTGTATCCGGGACACACTATGGCTACACCTTC CASSVSGTHYGYTF
18 TRBJ2-2 TRBD2 TRBV30 NA TGTGCCTGGAGTGTAAGGACTAGCGGGGCGATCCACACCGGGGAGCTGTTTTTT CAWSVRTSGAIHTGELFF
15 TRBJ1-5 TRBD1 TRBV9 NA TGTGCCAGCAGCGCCTGGGACAGGGTGGGTCAGCCCCAGCATTTT CASSAWDRVGQPQHF
13 TRBJ2-4 NA TRBV29-1 NA TGCAGCGTTAGGTTCCAGGCGGGAAACATTCAGTACTTC CSVRFQAGNIQYF
15 TRBJ2-3 TRBD2 TRBV6-5 NA TGTGCCAGCAGTAGACTAGCGGGGGGCACAGATACGCAGTATTTT CASSRLAGGTDTQYF
13 TRBJ1-5 NA TRBV30 NA TGTGCCTGGAGGGGGGATGGGGATCAGCCCCAGCATTTT CAWRGDGDQPQHF
14 TRBJ2-6 NA TRBV19 NA TGTGCCAGTAGTAACGCCTTCGCGGCCAACGTCCTGACTTTC CASSNAFAANVLTF
13 TRBJ1-4 NA TRBV6-6 NA TGTGCCAGCGAACGGGCCGGCCTTGAAAAACTGTTTTTT CASERAGLEKLFF
11 TRBJ2-1 NA TRBV20-1 NA TGCAGTGCTAACAGATACAATGAGCAGTTCTTC CSANRYNEQFF
15 TRBJ2-3 NA TRBV5-8 NA TGTGCCAGCACCCCTATAGGACTTAGCACAGATACGCAGTATTTT CASTPIGLSTDTQYF
12 TRBJ1-3 NA TRBV30 NA TGTGCCTGGACTGCCTCTGGAAACACCATATATTTT CAWTASGNTIYF
16 TRBJ1-6 NA TRBV5-1 NA TGCGCCAGCAGCTTGGGCTCGCAGGGGAATAATTCACCCCTCCACTTT CASSLGSQGNNSPLHF
15 TRBJ2-1 TRBD1 TRBV12-3/TRBV12-4 NA TGTGCCAGCAGCATAGGACAGGGGGCATACAATGAGCAGTTCTTC CASSIGQGAYNEQFF
13 TRBJ1-1 NA TRBV7-9 NA TGTGCCAGCAGCCCTCATGAGAACACTGAAGCTTTCTTT CASSPHENTEAFF
15 TRBJ1-3 NA TRBV3-1 NA TGTGCCAGCAGCCTAATGGGTGATACTGGAAACACCATATATTTT CASSLMGDTGNTIYF
14 TRBJ1-1 NA TRBV12-3/TRBV12-4 NA TGTGCCAGCACCACATCGGGGGGCTACACTGAAGCTTTCTTT CASTTSGGYTEAFF
17 TRBJ2-1 TRBD1 TRBV29-1 NA TGCAGCGTTGGTCCCCCACCGACAGGGCAAGGCTACAATGAGCAGTTCTTC CSVGPPPTGQGYNEQFF